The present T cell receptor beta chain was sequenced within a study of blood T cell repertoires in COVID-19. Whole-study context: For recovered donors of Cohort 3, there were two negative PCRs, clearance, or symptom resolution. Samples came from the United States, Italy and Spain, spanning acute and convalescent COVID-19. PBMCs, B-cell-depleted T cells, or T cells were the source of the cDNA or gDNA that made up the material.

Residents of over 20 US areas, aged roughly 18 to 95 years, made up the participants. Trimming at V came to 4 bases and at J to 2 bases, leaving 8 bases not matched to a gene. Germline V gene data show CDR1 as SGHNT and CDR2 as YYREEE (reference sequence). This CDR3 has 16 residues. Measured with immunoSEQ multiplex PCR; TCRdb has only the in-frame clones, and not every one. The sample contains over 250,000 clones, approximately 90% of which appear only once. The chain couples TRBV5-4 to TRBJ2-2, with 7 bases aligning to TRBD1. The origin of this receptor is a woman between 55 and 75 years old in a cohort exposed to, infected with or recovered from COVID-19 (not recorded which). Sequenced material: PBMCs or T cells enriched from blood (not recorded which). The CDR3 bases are TGTGCCAGCAGCCAAGGTAGACAGGGAAACACCGGGGAGCTGTTTTTT. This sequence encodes CASSQGRQGNTGELFF. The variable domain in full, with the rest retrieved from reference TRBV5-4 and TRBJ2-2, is ETGVTQSPTHLIKTRGQQVTLRCSSQSGHNTVSWYQQALGQGPQFIFQYYREEENGRGNFPPRFSGLQFPNYSSELNVNALELDDSALYLCASSQGRQGNTGELFFGEGSRLTVL.